This entry lists 25 T cell receptor beta chains sequenced from one sample in a study of cytomegalovirus exposure and HLA in healthy donors. Use of 60 Vbeta and 13 Jbeta primers characterized the PCR. Assay: immunoSEQ multiplex PCR; the TCRdb copy retains only in-frame clones and omits some. The sample records approximately 60,000 clones, around four fifths being singletons. The sample taken for sequencing was PBMCs. The receptors were sampled from a man younger than 40 in good health and CMV-seronegative.

V usage is TRBV11-3 and J usage is TRBJ2-1, with a weak D call TRBD1 (6 bases). The germline V gene has CDR1 SGHNT and CDR2 YENEEA. The CDR3 sequence is 14 residues long. V was cut by 0 bases and J by 9 bases, with 12 bases left in between. CDR3 protein: CASSLDSGVSEQFF. CDR3 nucleotide sequence: TGTGCCAGCAGCTTAGATTCAGGGGTCAGTGAGCAGTTCTTC.

V gene TRBV10-3 combines with J gene TRBJ2-6; 7 nucleotides line up with TRBD1. CDR1 and CDR2 from the germline V gene are ENHRY and SYGVKD. The J segment lost 0 bases and the V segment lost 3 bases, leaving 5 bases of the junction unmatched. The CDR3 runs 17 residues. The CDR3 DNA sequence: TGTGCCATCAGTGATCTAGGGACAGTCTCTGGGGCCAACGTCCTGACTTTC. This encodes CAISDLGTVSGANVLTF.

The chain employs TRBV7-2 and TRBJ2-3; weak D call: TRBD1 (6 bases). The CDR3 totals 17 residues. Trimming took off 5 bases at V and 3 bases at J, with 21 bases between the two ends. Germline values: CDR1 SGHTA, CDR2 FQGNSA. This CDR3 is CASSPPRRGIATDTQYF. CDR3 in DNA: TGTGCCAGCAGCCCCCCTAGAAGGGGGATAGCGACAGATACGCAGTATTTT.

The J gene is TRBJ2-6, the V gene TRBV28; 7 nucleotides match TRBD1. CDR1 and CDR2 (germline): MDHEN, SYDVKM. The CDR3 has 17 residues. The ends lost 2 bases at V and 2 bases at J; junction bases unmatched: 6. The CDR3 nucleotides read TGTGCCAGCAGTTTAAGAGGGGGCTCTACTGGGGCCAACGTCCTGACTTTC. It codes for CASSLRGGSTGANVLTF.

DNA for the CDR3: TGTGCCAGCAGCTTACGGGGGGGCATCCTGAACACCGGGGAGCTGTTTTTT. Translation gives CASSLRGGILNTGELFF. The rearrangement joins TRBV7-6 to TRBJ2-2; 8 positions match TRBD2. Germline V gene sequence: CDR1 SGHVS, CDR2 FNYEAQ. This CDR3 has 17 residues. V shed 2 bases, J shed 1 base, and the junction held 6 bases outside the gene matches.

The J gene is TRBJ2-3, the V gene TRBV19; D may be TRBD2 (6 bases). Trimming stripped 5 bases from V and 6 bases from J, with 24 bases between. Germline CDR1 reads LNHDA; CDR2 reads SQIVND (reference sequence). The CDR3 length is 17 residues. In DNA form, the CDR3 reads TGTGCCAGTAGTCCCCATCGGTTCGGGAGTCGGGTTGATACGCAGTATTTT. Its protein is CASSPHRFGSRVDTQYF.

This clone was counted between two and nine times. This chain links TRBV5-6 with TRBJ2-1, with D hard to call. Germline CDR1 reads SGHDT; CDR2 reads YYEEEE. This CDR3 is built from 11 residues. Trimming cost V 0 bases and J 7 bases, with 2 bases left between them. The CDR3 nucleotides read TGTGCCAGCAGCTTGGCAAATGAGCAGTTCTTC. Amino acids: CASSLANEQFF.

This clone was counted only a few times. CDR3 nucleotide sequence: TGTGCCATCAGGAACTGGTCCTACACTGAAGCTTTCTTT. This codes for CAIRNWSYTEAFF. V is TRBV10-3 and J is TRBJ1-1; D not certain. Looked up from germline, CDR1 is ENHRY and CDR2 is SYGVKD. V was shortened by 6 bases and J by 3 bases, with 11 bases between the two germline ends. The CDR3 length is 13 residues.

The gene calls are TRBV19 and TRBJ1-1; TRBD1 agrees at 7 bases. V was clipped by 3 bases and J by 8 bases; unmatched bases: 9. Germline V gene sequence: CDR1 LNHDA, CDR2 SQIVND (reference sequence). The CDR3 covers 14 residues. CDR3 in DNA: TGTGCCAGTAGTATTGAGGGGGCGGGAGGAGAAGCTTTCTTT. Its protein is CASSIEGAGGEAFF.

The rearrangement uses TRBV5-1 and TRBJ1-2; 11 positions match TRBD1. V shed 3 bases, J shed 4 bases, and the junction held 5 bases outside the gene matches. The CDR3 is made up of 15 amino acids. The germline CDR1 and CDR2 sequences are SGHRS and YFSETQ. CDR3 nucleotides: TGCGCCAGCAGCTCCCGGACAGGGGGCGGCTATGGCTACACCTTC. Translation: CASSSRTGGGYGYTF. Together with reference TRBV5-1 and TRBJ1-2, the CDR3 gives the full variable domain: KAGVTQTPRYLIKTRGQQVTLSCSPISGHRSVSWYQQTPGQGLQFLFEYFSETQRNKGNFPGRFSGRQFSNSRSEMNVSTLELGDSALYLCASSSRTGGGYGYTFGSGTRLTVV.

The chain couples TRBV5-4 to TRBJ2-5; D is perhaps TRBD1 (6 bases). Trimming pared 3 bases from V and 5 bases from J, leaving 17 bases between. Per the germline V gene, CDR1 is SGHNT and CDR2 is YYREEE (reference sequence). The CDR3 has 15 residues. The CDR3 bases are TGTGCCAGCAGCTCGAACCAAGGGGGTTCCGAGACCCAGTACTTC. This translates into CASSSNQGGSETQYF.

The CDR3 reads CASSFRGRPIYEQYF. CDR3 coding DNA: TGTGCCAGCAGTTTCCGGGGGAGACCCATCTACGAGCAGTACTTC. V gene TRBV28 combines with J gene TRBJ2-7, with D possibly being TRBD2 (6 bases). Germline V gene sequence: CDR1 MDHEN, CDR2 SYDVKM. Trimming left V 3 bases short and J 3 bases short, with 15 bases between. The length of the CDR3 is 15 residues.

This clone was detected a few times. This chain joins TRBV30 and TRBJ1-1, with unresolved D. The CDR3 is made up of 13 amino acids. Germline V gene sequence: CDR1 GTSNPN, CDR2 SVGIG (reference sequence). Trimming shortened V by 2 bases and J by 5 bases, and 12 bases separated the two germline ends. Here the CDR3 DNA reads TGTGCCTGGAGTCTTAAGGTAGCGACTGAAGCTTTCTTT. It translates to CAWSLKVATEAFF. Full variable domain (missing parts from reference TRBV30 and TRBJ1-1): SQTIHQWPATLVQPVGSPLSLECTVEGTSNPNLYWYRQAAGRGLQLLFYSVGIGQISSEVPQNLSASRPQDRQFILSSKKLLLSDSGFYLCAWSLKVATEAFFGQGTRLTVV.

The chain joins TRBV30 to TRBJ2-1; D not certain. This CDR3 has 13 amino acids. With 2 bases removed from V and 2 bases from J, the gap between germline ends came to 7 bases. Germline V CDR1 and CDR2: GTSNPN, SVGIG (reference sequence). The CDR3 loop is CAWSRVTYNEQFF. CDR3 DNA: TGTGCCTGGAGTCGGGTCACCTACAATGAGCAGTTCTTC.

The chain is built from TRBV5-8 and TRBJ2-7; D may be TRBD2 (5 bases). This CDR3 has 13 amino acids. V shed 2 bases and J shed 6 bases, with 12 bases lying between them. In germline, CDR1 is SGHTS, CDR2 YDEGEE. This chain's CDR3 is CASSFQLGREQYF. CDR3 nucleotide sequence: TGTGCCAGCAGCTTTCAACTAGGACGCGAGCAGTACTTC.

The chain carries TRBV6-5 and TRBJ1-2, with a tentative D call TRBD1 (6 bases). Trimming cost V 8 bases and J 2 bases, with 9 bases left between them. This CDR3 is 12 amino acids long. From germline, CDR1 is MNHEY and CDR2 SVGAGI. The CDR3 sequence: CASRDTNYGYTF. CDR3 in DNA: TGTGCCAGCCGGGACACGAACTATGGCTACACCTTC.

The chain uses TRBV28 and TRBJ1-2; D not certain. The CDR3 loop spans 12 amino acids. V shed 4 bases and J shed 4 bases, with 7 bases lying between them. In germline, CDR1 is MDHEN, CDR2 SYDVKM. Written as DNA, the CDR3 is TGTGCCAGCAGTTCATACGGCTATGGCTACACCTTC. Translation: CASSSYGYGYTF.

The genes are TRBV7-2 and TRBJ1-6; possibly TRBD1 for D (6 bases). Trimming left V 1 base short and J 7 bases short, with 11 bases between. The CDR3 spans 15 residues. CDR1 and CDR2 (germline): SGHTA, FQGNSA. The CDR3 DNA reads TGTGCCAGCAGCTTAGGGGGGGGCGAAAATTCACCCCTCCACTTT. This encodes CASSLGGGENSPLHF.

This clone has just a few counts. This rearrangement joins TRBV10-3 to TRBJ1-2; 9 positions agree with TRBD1. The V gene's germline CDR1 is ENHRY and CDR2 SYGVKD. The CDR3 covers 15 residues. With 5 bases clipped from V and 2 bases from J, the junction kept 6 bases outside the gene matches. CDR3 in amino acids: CAISTGTGRNYGYTF. The CDR3 nucleotides read TGTGCCATCAGTACTGGGACAGGGAGAAACTATGGCTACACCTTC.

The genes are TRBV25-1 and TRBJ1-4, with TRBD1 matching 9 bases. V gave up 7 bases and J gave up 8 bases; unmatched junction bases: 8. The germline V gene encodes CDR1 MGHDK and CDR2 SYGVNS. The CDR3 contains 14 residues. The CDR3 region is CASMNRGRGEKLFF. The CDR3 DNA sequence: TGTGCCAGCATGAACAGGGGGCGGGGAGAAAAACTGTTTTTT.

The genes are TRBV6-4 and TRBJ2-1; a possible D gene is TRBD2 (6 bases). The germline V and J ends were trimmed by 0 bases and 7 bases, with 16 bases remaining between them. Looked up from germline, CDR1 is MRHNA and CDR2 is SNTAGT. The CDR3 totals 16 residues. The CDR3 bases are TGTGCCAGCAGTGACTCGGGGACGGGAGATATAAATGAGCAGTTCTTC. Its protein is CASSDSGTGDINEQFF.

V gene TRBV5-4 combines with J gene TRBJ2-1, with 11 bases fitting TRBD2. The V gene end was trimmed by 4 bases and the J gene end by 7 bases; junction bases not matched to a gene: 7. The CDR3 runs to 15 residues. The germline V gene encodes CDR1 SGHNT and CDR2 YYREEE (reference sequence). The CDR3: CASSPSGRRWNEQFF. The CDR3 DNA follows: TGTGCCAGCAGCCCTAGCGGGAGGAGGTGGAATGAGCAGTTCTTC.

The chain recombines TRBV5-1 with TRBJ2-1, with D perhaps TRBD2 (6 bases). The V end lost 4 bases, the J end lost 0 bases, and 11 bases lay between the germline ends. The CDR3 loop spans 15 amino acids. Germline CDR1 reads SGHRS; CDR2 reads YFSETQ. For the CDR3, the DNA is TGCGCCAGCAGCCCAGAGCGGGCCTCCTACAATGAGCAGTTCTTC. It specifies CASSPERASYNEQFF. The full variable domain, with the rest looked up from reference TRBV5-1 and TRBJ2-1, is KAGVTQTPRYLIKTRGQQVTLSCSPISGHRSVSWYQQTPGQGLQFLFEYFSETQRNKGNFPGRFSGRQFSNSRSEMNVSTLELGDSALYLCASSPERASYNEQFFGPGTRLTVL.

The sample holds a few counts of this clone. This chain uses TRBV18 with TRBJ2-7, with 10 bases fitting TRBD2. The CDR3 sequence is 15 residues long. The V gene's germline CDR1 is KGHSH and CDR2 LQKENI. Trimming removed 4 bases from V and 3 bases from J; junction bases left unmatched: 6. The CDR3 region has the DNA TGTGCCAGCTCACTCAGCGGGGGGGGACTCTACGAGCAGTACTTC. Protein product: CASSLSGGGLYEQYF.

The chain has TRBV30 and TRBJ1-6, with D possibly TRBD1 on 5 matching bases. The germline gives CDR1 GTSNPN, CDR2 SVGIG (reference sequence). V shed 0 bases and J shed 2 bases, with 8 bases lying between them. The CDR3 has 15 residues. The CDR3 DNA reads TGTGCCTGGAGTGTGGAAGGGGCCTATAATTCACCCCTCCACTTT. It specifies CAWSVEGAYNSPLHF.